This TCR beta chain was sequenced for a study of CD8 T cells in ankylosing spondylitis. Via MiXCR, TCRdb re-called the 5' RACE reads, giving one row per CDR3 protein. The table lists a few hundred thousand distinct CDR3 sequences, more than 15% of them singletons. This clonotype was detected only a few times. The sequencing sample was made of blood, either unsorted or a sorted T cell fraction (not recorded which). The source is a male donor with ankylosing spondylitis or in good health (not recorded which).

The CDR3 protein is CASSPTPDEQYF. CDR3 nucleotides: TGTGCCAGCTCACCCACTCCCGACGAGCAGTACTTC. The chain recombines TRBV18 with TRBJ2-7; D gene ambiguous. The CDR3 runs to 12 residues. In germline, CDR1 is KGHSH, CDR2 LQKENI. V shed 3 bases and J shed 5 bases, with 8 bases lying between them.